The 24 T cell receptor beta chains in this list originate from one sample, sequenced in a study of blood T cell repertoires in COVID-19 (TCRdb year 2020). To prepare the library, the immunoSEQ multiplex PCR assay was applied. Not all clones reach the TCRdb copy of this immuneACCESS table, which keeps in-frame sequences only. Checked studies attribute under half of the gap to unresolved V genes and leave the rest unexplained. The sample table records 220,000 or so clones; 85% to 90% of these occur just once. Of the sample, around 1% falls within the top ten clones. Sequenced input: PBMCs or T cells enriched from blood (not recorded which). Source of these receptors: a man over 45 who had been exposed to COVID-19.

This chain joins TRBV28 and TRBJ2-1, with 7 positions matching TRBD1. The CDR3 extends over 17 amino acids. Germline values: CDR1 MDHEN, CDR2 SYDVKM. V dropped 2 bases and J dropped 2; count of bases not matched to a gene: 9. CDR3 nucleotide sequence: TGTGCCAGCAGTTTAGGAATCCCGGGACAGCCCTACAATGAGCAGTTCTTC. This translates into CASSLGIPGQPYNEQFF.

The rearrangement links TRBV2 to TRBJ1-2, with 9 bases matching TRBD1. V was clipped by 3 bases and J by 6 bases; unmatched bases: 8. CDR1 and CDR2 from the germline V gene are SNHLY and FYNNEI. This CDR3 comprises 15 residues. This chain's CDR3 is CASSETRQGVDGYTF. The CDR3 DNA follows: TGTGCCAGCAGTGAGACTCGACAGGGGGTTGATGGCTACACCTTC.

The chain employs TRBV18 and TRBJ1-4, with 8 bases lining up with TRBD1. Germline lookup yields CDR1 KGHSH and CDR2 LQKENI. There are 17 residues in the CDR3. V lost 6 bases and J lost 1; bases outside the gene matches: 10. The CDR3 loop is CASSQMAGGETNEKLFF. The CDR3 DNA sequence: TGTGCCAGCTCCCAGATGGCAGGGGGCGAAACTAATGAAAAACTGTTTTTT.

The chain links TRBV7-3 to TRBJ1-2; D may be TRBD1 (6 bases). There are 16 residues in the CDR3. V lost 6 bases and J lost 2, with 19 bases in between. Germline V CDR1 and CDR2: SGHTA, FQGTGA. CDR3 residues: CASSTGLVKGNYGYTF. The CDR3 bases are TGTGCCAGCAGTACAGGGCTAGTTAAGGGGAACTATGGCTACACCTTC.

CDR3 sequence (DNA): TGTGCCACCAACGACAGGGGGGAGACCCAGTACTTC. Translated, it gives CATNDRGETQYF. The chain employs TRBV10-3 and TRBJ2-5; 9 bases match TRBD1. Germline V gene sequence: CDR1 ENHRY, CDR2 SYGVKD. This CDR3 contains 12 residues. The V gene end was trimmed by 10 bases and the J gene end by 5 bases; junction bases not matched to a gene: 5.

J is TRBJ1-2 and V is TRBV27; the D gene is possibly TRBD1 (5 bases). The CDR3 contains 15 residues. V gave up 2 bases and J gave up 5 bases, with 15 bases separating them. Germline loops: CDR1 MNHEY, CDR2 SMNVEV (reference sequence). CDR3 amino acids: CASSLHHPGQYGYTF. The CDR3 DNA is TGTGCCAGCAGTTTACACCACCCCGGACAATATGGCTACACCTTC.

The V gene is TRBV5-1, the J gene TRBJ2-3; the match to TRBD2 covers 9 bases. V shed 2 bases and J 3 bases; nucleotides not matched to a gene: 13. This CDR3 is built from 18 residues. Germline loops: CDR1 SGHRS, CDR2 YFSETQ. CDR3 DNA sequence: TGCGCCAGCAGCTTCCAGGGAGGAGGAGCGGGAGGAACAGATACGCAGTATTTT. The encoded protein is CASSFQGGGAGGTDTQYF.

The CDR3 nucleotides are TGTGCCAGCACCACCTACGGCAGGGGCTTCAGCTATGGCTACACCTTC. Translation gives CASTTYGRGFSYGYTF. J is TRBJ1-2 and V is TRBV27, with TRBD1 as a possible D gene (6 bases). Per the germline V gene, CDR1 is MNHEY and CDR2 is SMNVEV (reference sequence). V dropped 7 bases and J dropped 4 bases, with 22 bases sitting between them. The CDR3 length is 16 residues.

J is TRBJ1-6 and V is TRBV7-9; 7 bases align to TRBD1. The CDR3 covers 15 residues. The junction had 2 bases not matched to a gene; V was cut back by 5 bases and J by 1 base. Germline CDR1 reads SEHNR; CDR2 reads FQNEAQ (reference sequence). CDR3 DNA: TGTGCCAGCAGCACAGGGGATTCCTATAATTCACCCCTCCACTTT. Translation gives CASSTGDSYNSPLHF.

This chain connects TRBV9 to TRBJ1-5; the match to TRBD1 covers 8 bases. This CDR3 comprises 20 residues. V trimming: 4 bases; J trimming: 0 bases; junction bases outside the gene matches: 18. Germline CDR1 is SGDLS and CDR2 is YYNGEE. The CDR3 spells CASSPRTGGRQTDSNQPQHF. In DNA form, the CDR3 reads TGTGCCAGCAGCCCCCGAACAGGGGGGAGACAAACCGATAGCAATCAGCCCCAGCATTTT.

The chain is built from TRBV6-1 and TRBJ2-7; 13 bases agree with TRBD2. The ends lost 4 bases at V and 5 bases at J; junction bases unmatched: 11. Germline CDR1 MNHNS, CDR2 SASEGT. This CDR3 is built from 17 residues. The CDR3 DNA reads TGTGCCAGCAGTGCGACTAGCGGGGGGCCCCGTGTTAACGAGCAGTACTTC. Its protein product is CASSATSGGPRVNEQYF.

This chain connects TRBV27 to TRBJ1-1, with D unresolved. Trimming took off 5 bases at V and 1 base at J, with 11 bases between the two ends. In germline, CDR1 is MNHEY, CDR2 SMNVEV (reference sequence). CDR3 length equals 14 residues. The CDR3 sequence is CASSDYTTNTEAFF. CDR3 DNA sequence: TGTGCCAGCAGTGATTACACCACGAACACTGAAGCTTTCTTT.

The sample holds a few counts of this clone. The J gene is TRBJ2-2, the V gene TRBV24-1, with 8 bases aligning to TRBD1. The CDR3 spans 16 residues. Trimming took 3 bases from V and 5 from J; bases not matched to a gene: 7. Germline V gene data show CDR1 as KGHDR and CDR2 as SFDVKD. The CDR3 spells CATSDPGTGFTGELFF. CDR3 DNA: TGTGCCACCAGTGATCCCGGGACAGGTTTTACCGGGGAGCTGTTTTTT.

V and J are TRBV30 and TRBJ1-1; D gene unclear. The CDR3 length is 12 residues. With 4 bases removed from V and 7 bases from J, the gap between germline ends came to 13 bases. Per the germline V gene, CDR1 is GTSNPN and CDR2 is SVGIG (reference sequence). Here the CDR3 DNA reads TGTGCCTGGACCTCTATTAGTCGTGAAGCTTTCTTT. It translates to CAWTSISREAFF.

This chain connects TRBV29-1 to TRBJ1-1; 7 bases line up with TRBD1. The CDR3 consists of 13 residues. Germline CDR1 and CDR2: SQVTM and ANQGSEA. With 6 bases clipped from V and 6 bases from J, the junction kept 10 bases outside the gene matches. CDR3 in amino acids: CSVRTGVFSEAFF. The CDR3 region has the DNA TGCAGCGTGCGGACAGGTGTTTTTTCTGAAGCTTTCTTT.

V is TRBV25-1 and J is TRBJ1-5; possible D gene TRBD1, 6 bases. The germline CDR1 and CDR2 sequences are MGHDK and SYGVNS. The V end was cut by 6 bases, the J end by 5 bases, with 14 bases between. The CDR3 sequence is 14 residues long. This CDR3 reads CASRPDRRDQPQHF. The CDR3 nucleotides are TGTGCCAGCAGGCCTGACAGGCGTGATCAGCCCCAGCATTTT.

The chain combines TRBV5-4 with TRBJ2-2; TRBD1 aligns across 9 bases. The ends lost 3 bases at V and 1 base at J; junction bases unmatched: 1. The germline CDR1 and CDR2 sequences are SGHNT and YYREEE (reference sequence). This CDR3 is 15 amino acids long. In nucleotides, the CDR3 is TGTGCCAGCAGCTCGGGACAGGGGAACACCGGGGAGCTGTTTTTT. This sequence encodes CASSSGQGNTGELFF.

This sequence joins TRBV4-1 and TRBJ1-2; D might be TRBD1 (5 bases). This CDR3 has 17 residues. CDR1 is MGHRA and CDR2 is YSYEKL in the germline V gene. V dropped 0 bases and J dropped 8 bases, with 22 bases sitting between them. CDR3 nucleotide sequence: TGCGCCAGCAGCCAAGACCTGGGTGGCAGGGAAGCTATCGGCTACACCTTC. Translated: CASSQDLGGREAIGYTF.

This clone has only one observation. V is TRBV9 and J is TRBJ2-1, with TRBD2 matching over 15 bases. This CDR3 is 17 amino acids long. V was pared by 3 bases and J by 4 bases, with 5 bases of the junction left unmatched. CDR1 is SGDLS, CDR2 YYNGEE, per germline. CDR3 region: CASSAWTSGGVYNEQFF. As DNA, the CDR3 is TGTGCCAGCAGCGCGTGGACTAGCGGGGGGGTATACAATGAGCAGTTCTTC.

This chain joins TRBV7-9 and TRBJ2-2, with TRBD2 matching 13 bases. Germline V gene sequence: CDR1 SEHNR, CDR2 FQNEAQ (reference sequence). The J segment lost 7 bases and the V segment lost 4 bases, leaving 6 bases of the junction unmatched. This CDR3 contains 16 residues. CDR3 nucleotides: TGTGCCAGCAGCTCGACTAGCGGGGGGTATGGCGGGGAGCTGTTTTTT. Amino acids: CASSSTSGGYGGELFF.

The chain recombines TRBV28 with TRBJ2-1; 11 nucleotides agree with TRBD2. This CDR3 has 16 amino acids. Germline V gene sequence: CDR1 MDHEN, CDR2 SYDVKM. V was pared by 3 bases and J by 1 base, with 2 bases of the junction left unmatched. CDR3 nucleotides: TGTGCCAGCAGTTTGGGACTAGCGGAATCCTACAATGAGCAGTTCTTC. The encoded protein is CASSLGLAESYNEQFF.

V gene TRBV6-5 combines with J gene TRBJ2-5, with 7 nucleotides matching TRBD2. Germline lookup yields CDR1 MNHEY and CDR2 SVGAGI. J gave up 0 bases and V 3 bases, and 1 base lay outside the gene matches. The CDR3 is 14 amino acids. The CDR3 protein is CASSYAGDQETQYF. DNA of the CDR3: TGTGCCAGCAGTTATGCGGGGGACCAAGAGACCCAGTACTTC.

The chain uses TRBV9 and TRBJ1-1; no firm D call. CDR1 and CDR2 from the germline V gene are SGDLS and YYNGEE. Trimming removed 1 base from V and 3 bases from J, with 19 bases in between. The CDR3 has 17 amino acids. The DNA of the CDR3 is TGTGCCAGCAGCGTATCTGTCCCGGGGAATGGGGACACTGAAGCTTTCTTT. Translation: CASSVSVPGNGDTEAFF.

The CDR3 nucleotides read TGTGCCAGCAGCTTTAGAGGGAGGTATGGCTACACCTTC. This sequence encodes CASSFRGRYGYTF. The gene calls are TRBV5-5 and TRBJ1-2; D is unresolved. Germline loops: CDR1 SGHKS, CDR2 YYEKEE (reference sequence). The CDR3 is 13 amino acids. The V end was cut by 2 bases, the J end by 5 bases, with 10 bases between.